The T cell receptor (beta chain) described here comes from a study of T-cell memory formation after mild COVID-19. Whole-study context: TCR clusters largely stayed donor specific.

As regards this clonotype: What it binds is not known.

TCR alpha and TCR beta cDNA libraries carrying sample barcodes and UMIs were produced by 5'RACE using constant-segment primers. TCRdb ran MiXCR on the 5' RACE reads and lists one entry per CDR3 protein. Among hundreds of thousands of distinct CDR3 sequences, 25% to 30% were seen once, and the ten largest hold approximately 15%. General study findings and limits: Clones that shrank (day 15 to 85) were balanced CD4/CD8, whereas later expanders leaned CD4+. Of the contracting clones, CD4+ ones lay mainly in CM and EM, and CD8+ ones in EMRA.

The CDR3 extends over 16 amino acids. V shed 5 bases and J 0 bases; nucleotides not matched to a gene: 3. Germline loops: CDR1 SGHVS, CDR2 FQNEAQ. The sequence came from an adult woman who had mild COVID-19 (a few samples of this study predate the infection). Cell type and time point are not known. The chain joins TRBV7-8 to TRBJ2-3, with 12 bases matching TRBD2. Material for sequencing was PBMCs or a T cell subset sorted from them (not recorded which). The CDR3 coding sequence is TGTGCCAGCAGCCAACTAGCGGGAGGTAGCACAGATACGCAGTATTTT. Translating it yields CASSQLAGGSTDTQYF.